Listed here are 21 T cell receptor beta chains from one sample, sequenced in a study of CD8 T cells in Susac syndrome. Random-hexamer reverse transcription was applied to about 0.45 to 1 ug RNA. TCRdb re-derived calls from the immunoSEQ multiplex PCR reads in MiXCR, one entry per CDR3 protein. Of about 300,000 distinct CDR3 sequences in the sample, around 91% were seen once. Input material: CD8+ T cells from PBMCs. The receptors derive from a human donor with multiple sclerosis.

The count of this clonotype is one. The gene calls are TRBV29-1 and TRBJ2-7; possible D gene TRBD2, 5 bases. Deletions cut 5 bases from V and 7 bases from J, with 21 bases between. There are 14 residues in the CDR3. Germline assignment: CDR1 SQVTM and CDR2 ANQGSEA. For the CDR3, the DNA is TGCAGCGTTCTTTCGGCCGGGATCGGAGAGGAGCAGTACTTC. Translating it yields CSVLSAGIGEEQYF.

This chain connects TRBV12-5 to TRBJ2-7; 11 nucleotides agree with TRBD1. In germline, CDR1 is LGHNT, CDR2 FRNRAP. This CDR3 contains 14 residues. Germline trimming cut 7 bases from V and 7 bases from J; bases unmatched to any gene: 9. CDR3 in amino acids: CASALGQGVEEQYF. In DNA form, the CDR3 reads TGTGCTAGTGCCCTGGGACAGGGGGTAGAGGAGCAGTACTTC.

This clonotype showed up just once. V usage is TRBV6-7 and J usage is TRBJ2-5; D possibly corresponds to TRBD2 (6 bases). TRBV6-7 is assigned to the ORF class and has an uncertain function. The CDR3 runs 14 residues. Between the trimmed V and J ends, which lost 7 bases and 0 bases, there was a span of 12 bases. CDR3 residues: CASNEREHQETQYF. The CDR3 DNA follows: TGTGCCAGCAACGAACGGGAGCACCAAGAGACCCAGTACTTC.

V and J are TRBV2 and TRBJ2-3; D unclear. CDR3 size: 14 residues. Per germline, CDR1 SNHLY and CDR2 FYNNEI. The germline V and J ends were trimmed by 6 bases and 1 base, with 11 bases remaining between them. This CDR3 reads CASRFTRGTDTQYF. Here the CDR3 DNA reads TGTGCCAGCAGGTTCACAAGGGGCACAGATACGCAGTATTTT.

CDR3: CSAGLDRTTEKLFF. The CDR3 region has the DNA TGCAGTGCGGGCCTGGACAGAACAACCGAAAAACTGTTTTTT. The chain combines TRBV20-1 with TRBJ1-4, with D maybe TRBD1 (6 bases). Trimming removed 6 bases from V and 8 bases from J, with 19 bases in between. The CDR3 is 14 residues long. Germline loops: CDR1 DFQATT, CDR2 SNEGSKA (reference sequence).

The chain uses TRBV7-9 and TRBJ2-1; perhaps TRBD1 as D (6 bases). Trimming took 8 bases from V and 9 from J, leaving 11 bases between them. Germline CDR1 and CDR2: SEHNR and FQNEAQ (reference sequence). The CDR3 runs to 11 residues. CDR3 bases: TGTGCCAGCGGACAGTTGCTTGAGCAGTTCTTC. Its translation is CASGQLLEQFF.

The gene calls are TRBV7-6 and TRBJ2-3, with D perhaps matching TRBD1 or TRBD2 (5 bases each). Deletions cut 5 bases from V and 0 bases from J, with 18 bases between. Germline V gene lookup returns CDR1 SGHVS and CDR2 FNYEAQ. This CDR3 spans 17 amino acids. The CDR3 DNA is TGTGCCAGCAGCGAGCAGGGTAGCGATCCAAGCACAGATACGCAGTATTTT. Translated: CASSEQGSDPSTDTQYF.

The chain links TRBV28 to TRBJ2-7; possible D gene TRBD2, 5 bases. This CDR3 region has 15 residues. With 2 bases removed from V and 5 bases from J, the gap between germline ends came to 16 bases. From germline, CDR1 is MDHEN and CDR2 SYDVKM. The CDR3 spells CASSLTDLGRHEQYF. The DNA of the CDR3 is TGTGCCAGCAGTTTAACGGACCTAGGGAGACACGAGCAGTACTTC.

The CDR3 region is CASSVPKGTPGDDEQFF. CDR3 nucleotide sequence: TGTGCCAGCAGCGTCCCAAAGGGGACCCCCGGAGACGATGAGCAGTTCTTC. The gene calls are TRBV9 and TRBJ2-1; either TRBD1 or TRBD2 may supply D (5 bases each). The CDR3 has 17 residues. The germline gives CDR1 SGDLS, CDR2 YYNGEE. Deletions cut 2 bases from V and 8 bases from J, with 23 bases between.

This chain connects TRBV27 to TRBJ1-5, with 8 nucleotides matching TRBD1. V was pared by 6 bases and J by 5 bases, with 18 bases of the junction left unmatched. In germline, CDR1 is MNHEY, CDR2 SMNVEV (reference sequence). This CDR3 contains 18 residues. CDR3 sequence: CASSLAGTGIMRHQPQHF. CDR3 sequence (DNA): TGTGCCAGCAGCCTAGCCGGGACAGGAATCATGCGACATCAGCCCCAGCATTTT.

The chain uses TRBV14 and TRBJ2-3, with D uncertain. Per the germline V gene, CDR1 is SGHDN and CDR2 is FVKESK. Trimming cost V 3 bases and J 2 bases, with 3 bases left between them. The CDR3 is made up of 12 amino acids. The CDR3 nucleotides read TGTGCCAGCAGCCAGGACACAGATACGCAGTATTTT. The encoded protein is CASSQDTDTQYF.

The genes are TRBV24-1 and TRBJ1-5; TRBD1 matches 11 bases. CDR1 and CDR2 (germline): KGHDR, SFDVKD. This CDR3 contains 14 residues. Trimming removed 7 bases from V and 6 bases from J; junction bases left unmatched: 4. CDR3 loop: CATSSGTGGQPQHF. CDR3 DNA: TGTGCCACCAGCTCCGGGACAGGGGGTCAGCCCCAGCATTTT.

This clonotype came up once. This chain uses TRBV6-5 with TRBJ1-1; the D gene is possibly TRBD1 (6 bases). This CDR3 spans 16 amino acids. Trimming took 6 bases from V and 5 from J, leaving 22 bases between them. CDR1 and CDR2 from the germline V gene are MNHEY and SVGAGI. This chain's CDR3 is CASRYNPTGLGTEAFF. The CDR3 DNA is TGTGCCAGCAGATATAACCCAACAGGGCTGGGTACTGAAGCTTTCTTT.

The rearrangement joins TRBV5-1 to TRBJ2-7; 8 nucleotides match TRBD1. This CDR3 is 14 amino acids long. Trimming cost V 1 base and J 4 bases; bases outside gene matches: 4. Germline CDR1 is SGHRS and CDR2 is YFSETQ. CDR3 loop: CASSLTGGIYEQYF. CDR3 sequence (DNA): TGCGCCAGCAGCTTGACAGGGGGGATATACGAGCAGTACTTC.

The genes are TRBV27 and TRBJ1-3, with a possible D match to TRBD1 (5 bases). From germline, CDR1 is MNHEY and CDR2 SMNVEV (reference sequence). The length of the CDR3 is 13 residues. The ends were cut back, 6 bases at V and 4 bases at J, with 10 bases in the middle. Here the CDR3 reads CASSQGAGNTIYF. Here the CDR3 DNA reads TGTGCCAGCAGCCAGGGCGCCGGAAACACCATATATTTT.

The gene calls are TRBV9 and TRBJ2-7, with TRBD1 matching over 9 bases. The CDR3 covers 14 residues. Germline CDR1 and CDR2: SGDLS and YYNGEE. V shed 5 bases, J shed 1 base, and the junction held 4 bases outside the gene matches. The CDR3 coding sequence is TGTGCCAGCAGTGGGGGACAGGGTTCCTACGAGCAGTACTTC. As protein: CASSGGQGSYEQYF.

The gene calls are TRBV2 and TRBJ2-7; tentatively, D is TRBD1 or TRBD2 (5 bases each). The CDR3 runs 15 residues. CDR1 and CDR2 (germline): SNHLY, FYNNEI. The V end was cut by 7 bases, the J end by 0 bases, with 16 bases between. In DNA form, the CDR3 reads TGTGCCAGCACCCCTCGGGACCGCCTCTCCTACGAGCAGTACTTC. Its protein product is CASTPRDRLSYEQYF.

V is TRBV27 and J is TRBJ2-1; 8 bases are shared with TRBD1. The V segment lost 5 bases and the J segment 2 bases; nucleotides outside the gene matches: 11. The CDR3 totals 17 residues. Germline V gene sequence: CDR1 MNHEY, CDR2 SMNVEV (reference sequence). The CDR3 here is CASSGNTGTGTYNEQFF. In DNA, the CDR3 is TGTGCCAGCAGTGGAAATACCGGGACAGGAACCTACAATGAGCAGTTCTTC.

This chain connects TRBV12-3 or TRBV12-4 to TRBJ2-1; D might be TRBD2 (5 bases). The CDR3 has 15 amino acids. The V end lost 2 bases, the J end lost 8 bases, and 16 bases lay between the germline ends. The CDR3 is CASSLTSVAWDEQFF. The CDR3 DNA reads TGTGCCAGCAGTTTAACATCGGTAGCGTGGGATGAGCAGTTCTTC.

V and J are TRBV7-9 and TRBJ2-7, with TRBD1 as a possible D gene (6 bases). Germline CDR1 SEHNR, CDR2 FQNEAQ (reference sequence). The V end was cut by 1 base, the J end by 2 bases, with 9 bases between. This CDR3 contains 14 residues. The CDR3 region is CASSLVGQAYEQYF. Written as DNA, the CDR3 is TGTGCCAGCAGCTTAGTGGGACAAGCCTACGAGCAGTACTTC.

The J gene is TRBJ1-1, the V gene TRBV14; D call uncertain. The CDR3 is 15 residues long. V lost 0 bases to trimming and J lost 11 bases, with 19 bases between them. CDR1 and CDR2 (germline): SGHDN, FVKESK. CDR3 protein: CASSQDWLWTRGAFF. The DNA for the CDR3 is TGTGCCAGCAGCCAAGACTGGTTATGGACCCGCGGGGCTTTCTTT.